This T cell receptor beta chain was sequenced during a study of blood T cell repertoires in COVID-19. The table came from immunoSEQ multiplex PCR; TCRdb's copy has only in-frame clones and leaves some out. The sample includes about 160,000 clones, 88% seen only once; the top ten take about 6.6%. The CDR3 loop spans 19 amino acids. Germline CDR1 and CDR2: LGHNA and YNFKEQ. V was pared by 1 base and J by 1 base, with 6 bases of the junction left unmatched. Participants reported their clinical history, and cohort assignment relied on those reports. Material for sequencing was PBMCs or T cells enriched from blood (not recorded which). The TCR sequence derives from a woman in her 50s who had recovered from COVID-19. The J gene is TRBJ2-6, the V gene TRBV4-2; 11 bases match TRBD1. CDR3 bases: TGTGCCAGCAGCCAAGTAGGGGGGACAGGGGGTTCTGGGGCCAACGTCCTGACTTTC. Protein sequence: CASSQVGGTGGSGANVLTF.